These T cell receptor delta chains were read from a single sample in a study of human gamma delta and Vdelta1 T cells. These receptors have no identified antigens. TCRdb re-processed the PCR reads using CATT. The sample shows 6,000 or so delta-chain clones, around 41% of them seen only once. Sequencing was carried out using Vdelta1 gamma-delta T cells from blood grown in culture (DOT cells). These receptors were collected from a human donor in good health. The CDR3 runs from the conserved cysteine through the conserved F or W.

len	j_gene	v_gene	CDR3aa
18	TRDJ1	TRDV1	CALGEFHDWGTANHKLIF
21	TRDJ1	TRDV1	CALGEQTHGVLRGPYTDKLIF
20	TRDJ1	TRDV1	CALGEPHLLGGHLDTDKLIF
21	TRDJ1	TRDV1	CALGELNPRFLWGIREGKLIF
21	TRDJ1	TRDV1	CALGGGLPNRLGRGYTDKLIF
23	TRDJ1	TRDV2	CACDTPQVLGDTETSFYTDKLIF
21	TRDJ1	TRDV1	CALGEPPPPTMGAPQGDKLIF
17	TRDJ1	TRDV1	CALGGGIPVAFADKLIF
21	TRDJ4	TRDV1	CALGEGTIILGTYHSARPLIF
21	TRDJ1	TRDV1	CALGSSPISSGGGRYTDKLIF
17	TRDJ1	TRDV3	CAFPPTKLGGYTDKLIF
18	TRDJ1	TRDV1	CALGTPTRPAKYTDKLIF
23	TRDJ1	TRDV1	CALGESSYRLLGDRFLYTDKLIF
15	TRDJ1	TRDV1	CALGELFLLYDKLIF
22	TRDJ1	TRDV1	CALGELAGGPLYWGIVADKLIF
20	TRDJ1	TRDV1	CALGDPQAGRLGDAPDKLIF
17	TRDJ1	TRDV1	CALGVDPSGGSTDKLIF
20	TRDJ1	TRDV3	CASTRPGDTRIPRFDDKLIF
20	TRDJ1	TRDV1	CALGEPHLPTTWGVTDKLIF
19	TRDJ1	TRDV1	CALGEPTPSWGIGTDKLIF